This TCR beta chain was retrieved from a study of molecular identifiers for immune sequencing clone quantification (dated by TCRdb to 2016 to 2018). Background on the whole study: For a replicate experiment, RNA from roughly 20,000 or 100,000 naive CD8 T cells was divided into five aliquots, and four of the five aliquots were sequenced. This methods study benchmarked molecular-identifier clustering-based TCR repertoire sequencing (MIDCIRS) and TCR RNA copy counting, using CD8 T cells to do so.

Libraries of naive CD8 T cells were built from around 20,000 to 1,000,000 sorted cells, with 10%, 30% or 50% of the purified RNA used. On a BD FACSAria II, naive CD8 T cells were FACS-sorted as CD8+CD4-CCR7+CD45RA+ and collected into RLT Plus buffer. To test detection sensitivity, Jurkat RNA equivalent to ten TCR copies was spiked into samples of about 18,000-1,000,000 naive CD8 T cells. Enrichment of CD8 T cells was done with RosetteSep CD8+ T Cell Enrichment Cocktail plus Ficoll-Paque, and ACK red cell lysis came afterward. Remarks on this clonotype: What this receptor recognizes is not known. Base qualities were left out, and no much larger clone turns up one base away.

Taken from cysteine to phenylalanine, the CDR3 has 19 residues. The only DNA kept is the CDR3, 57 bases in frame from the first base. CDR1 MNHNY and CDR2 SVGAGI are derived from the germline V gene (reference sequence). The germline V end is reduced by 2 bases and the J end by 0 bases; junction bases left unmatched: 5. The protocol used for the library was PCR. These reads were obtained on an Illumina HiSeq 4000. Bulk TCR libraries were prepared as previously described, using TCR primers listed in Table S5. The Qiagen AllPrep DNA/RNA kit was used to purify total RNA. Before analysis, reads from multiple sequencing runs of one library were combined. Under the source paper's analysis protocol: Reads were retained only if an exact TCR constant sequence was present, and the retained reads were trimmed to 150 nt and grouped according to their 12-nt molecular barcodes. Reads in each barcode group were sub-clustered using a 15% Levenshtein threshold, and a quality-weighted consensus sequence was built for each RNA molecule. Non-functional sequences were excluded, and lower-count sequences lying one edit away from another sequence were also excluded. Based on a fit of two negative binomial distributions, barcode sub-clusters having less than 20% of the maximum read count were discarded. TCRdb applied fastp at Q25 and MiXCR to the public reads, then kept only in-frame beta chains. Each CDR3 protein gets just one entry, which takes the most common genes and DNA from the rows behind it. These V and J calls are TCRdb output, not the study's own analysis. Counted in this sample were over 600,000 distinct CDR3 sequences; 20% of them appeared once. Roughly 0.83% of the sample belongs to the ten largest clones.

Study-level results and caveats: Modeling estimated about 3.3 recovered TCR RNA copies per cell, compared with 9.5 to 10 by digital PCR, which implies roughly 30% capture efficiency. In CMV-specific effector cells, clones with more than 20 RNA copies accounted for over 97% of molecules, whereas in naive cells such clones accounted for under 1%. Spiked-in Jurkat TCR RNA (10 copies' worth), which is not part of the donor repertoire, was contained in the naive libraries. Without barcode sub-clustering, chimeric consensus sequences inflated TCR diversity; chimeras reached as high as 47%. Identical TCR molecules sharing a barcode could cause highly expanded clone sizes to be underestimated. Spiked-in Jurkat TCR RNA equivalent to a single cell was reported to be detectable even among approximately 1 million naive CD8 T cells.

The chain uses TRBV6-6 and TRBJ2-4, and 15 junctional nucleotides match TRBD2. The receptor was isolated from a human donor in good health. Some libraries in this study had Jurkat cell RNA spiked in. The source material was naive CD8+ T cells from blood, with Jurkat cell RNA spiked in. Explained via the paper, the cell subset or site label denotes: FACS-sorted CD8+CD4-CCR7+CD45RA+ naive T cells. The CDR3: CASSYGLAGGSLAKNIQYF. The DNA sequence is given as TGTGCCAGCAGTTACGGACTAGCGGGAGGGAGTTTAGCCAAAAACATTCAGTACTTC.